This T cell receptor (beta chain) stems from a study of cytomegalovirus exposure and HLA in healthy donors. Use of 60 Vbeta and 13 Jbeta primers characterized the PCR. The repertoire was sequenced with immunoSEQ multiplex PCR; TCRdb's copy has only in-frame clones and lacks some. The table lists 90,000 to 120,000 clones, about 79% of them singletons. From germline, CDR1 is SGHRS and CDR2 YFSETQ. CDR3 length: 14 amino acids. V lost 2 bases and J lost 5; bases outside the gene matches: 4. Note on this clone: What it binds is unknown.

Notes on the study in general: A later analysis showed HLA-associated TCR beta chains outstripping equally common others in clonal expansion.

This clonotype was obtained from a man between 60 and 75 years old in good health and CMV-seropositive. The material sequenced was PBMCs. The chain uses TRBV5-1 and TRBJ2-5; 9 bases map to TRBD1. The CDR3 here is CASSLQGASETQYF. The CDR3 DNA reads as TGCGCCAGCAGCTTACAGGGGGCATCGGAGACCCAGTACTTC.